This entry describes one T cell receptor beta chain. What this receptor recognizes is not known. There are no base qualities to consult, and no much larger clone falls within one base. The CDR3 regions of human TCRbeta chains were analyzed by immunosequencing. As for the authors' bioinformatics: TCRs in the repertoires were compared against a reference library of SARS-CoV-2-specific TCRs that had been generated with the MIRA antigen-specificity platform. Breadth was defined as the fraction of unique TCRs that were SARS-CoV-2-associated, and depth was defined as the fraction of total T cells that were SARS-CoV-2-associated. Using the MIRA data, each spike-specific TCR was mapped to the spike region that the TCR reacts to and placed in a CD4 or CD8 class. Log10-transformed breadth and depth values were compared by one-way ANOVA with Sidak's multiple comparisons tests. Sourced from immuneACCESS, this table was stored by TCRdb with only in-frame sequences that have V and J called. A share of the clones is absent; for the studies checked, an unresolved V gene accounts for under half, and the remainder has no known explanation. V, J and clone size are those of that table, while D and trimming were read from the DNA. This sample has approximately 30,000 clones in its table, and roughly 78% of those were observed once. The top ten clones comprise around 6.1% of the sample.

The time point label on this specimen signifies: baseline before first vaccination. The vaccinee samples were drawn from two UK trials, COV001 and COV002, one of which was a single-blind randomized controlled phase 2/3 trial testing AZD1222 (ChAdOx1 nCoV-19) in healthy adults. For TCRbeta chain sequencing, PBMC samples were collected from trial participants at day 0 and at day 28 after the second dose. These data belong to a study of T cell responses to AZD1222 COVID-19 vaccine listed by TCRdb under 2021. With respect to the entire study: Because spike-specific TCR depth and breadth did not differ between the two schedules, AZD1222 recipients who got a second dose at roughly 4 weeks were pooled with those who got a second dose at roughly 12 weeks. Enrollment into the trials was organized by age into subgroups of 18-55, 56-69 and 70-plus years, and those subgroups contained roughly 150, 30 and 60 TCR-sequenced participants, respectively. A total of roughly 240 trial participants underwent TCR sequencing, of whom roughly 210 received two doses of AZD1222 and around 26 received two doses of the MenACWY control vaccine. Results the study describes overall, beyond this receptor: No day 14 peak-response samples were available, so repertoires were characterized only after the peak T cell response. Most participants were white British and females outnumbered males, and the authors suggested that clonal diversity may have been underestimated. Conclusions about previously exposed vaccinees were limited because only a handful of AZD1222 recipients were SARS-CoV-2 seropositive at baseline. In the small 56-69-year group, the increase in depth fell short of significance, most likely because of low power. Vaccine-associated CD4 TCRs spanned the whole spike protein, with dominant responses in regions 160-218 and 743-854. A significant rise in spike-specific TCR breadth and depth was observed after two AZD1222 doses relative to day 0 and relative to MenACWY recipients. Reportedly, almost half of the unique spike-specific TCRs recognized epitopes lying outside the regions that are mutated in the B.1.351 and B.1.1.7 variants.

The sample consisted of peripheral blood, taken on day 0 of AZD1222 vaccination. This receptor was identified in an adult in good health.

CDR3 loop: CASSRRVAGSADTQYF. The bases read TGTGCCAGCAGCAGACGGGTAGCGGGATCGGCAGATACGCAGTATTTT. The sequence joins TRBV21-1 to TRBJ2-3; the table names TRBD2, a call not compared with the DNA. TRBV21-1 is classified as a pseudogene. The CDR3, cysteine through phenylalanine, is 16 amino acids long. The only DNA kept is the CDR3, 48 bases in frame from the first base.